These 9 T cell receptor beta chains were all obtained from the same sample, sequenced in a study of shared clonotypes between healthy human individuals. Here immunoSEQ multiplex PCR was the method, and the copy in TCRdb shows in-frame clones only, minus some. Here the sample spans about 1.5 million clones, around 98% being singletons. Specimen: naive CD4+ T cells sorted from blood. Subset denoted: CD45RA+ positively selected. The receptors derive from a man aged 25 to 40 in good health.

The chain employs TRBV5-1 and TRBJ1-4; D gene unclear. Trimming cost V 0 bases and J 5 bases, with 11 bases left between them. The CDR3 is 15 amino acids. Germline V gene lookup returns CDR1 SGHRS and CDR2 YFSETQ. CDR3 bases: TGCGCCAGCAGCTTGGGATTTGGCGGGAATGAAAAACTGTTTTTT. Protein product: CASSLGFGGNEKLFF.

V and J are TRBV5-4 and TRBJ1-1; no clear D gene. Germline V gene data show CDR1 as SGHNT and CDR2 as YYREEE (reference sequence). The V gene lost 0 bases and the J gene lost 6 bases, with 15 bases spanning the gap. This CDR3 comprises 15 residues. The CDR3 DNA reads as TGTGCCAGCAGCTTGGCCGCCGGCTCCGGCGCTGAAGCTTTCTTT. This sequence encodes CASSLAAGSGAEAFF.

CDR3 region: CASSISDLNEKLFF. CDR3 sequence (DNA): TGTGCCAGCAGCATATCGGACCTAAATGAAAAACTGTTTTTT. The chain is built from TRBV27 and TRBJ1-4; D is unclear. Trimming left V 6 bases short and J 5 bases short, with 13 bases between. Per germline, CDR1 MNHEY and CDR2 SMNVEV (reference sequence). The CDR3 runs 14 residues.

This chain joins TRBV5-1 and TRBJ2-7; TRBD2 matches 10 bases. Germline CDR1 is SGHRS and CDR2 is YFSETQ. J lost 6 bases, V lost 4 bases, and 4 bases had no gene match. This CDR3 has 13 residues. The CDR3 sequence is CASSPGTSAEQYF. The CDR3 nucleotides read TGCGCCAGCAGCCCCGGGACTAGCGCCGAGCAGTACTTC.

Here the CDR3 DNA reads TGCGCCAGCAGCTTGGGCACCCAATCCTACAATGAGCAGTTCTTC. Its protein product is CASSLGTQSYNEQFF. The genes are TRBV5-1 and TRBJ2-1; the D is unclear. The germline CDR1 and CDR2 sequences are SGHRS and YFSETQ. The CDR3 covers 15 residues. Trimming took 0 bases from V and 1 from J, leaving 8 bases between them.

This clone came up once. The chain combines TRBV28 with TRBJ1-2; possible D gene TRBD1, 5 bases. The CDR3 has 16 residues. The V gene lost 4 bases and the J gene lost 6 bases, with 21 bases spanning the gap. Germline V gene data show CDR1 as MDHEN and CDR2 as SYDVKM. The CDR3 DNA sequence: TGTGCCAGCAGTTCTTCACCAGGGAAAGGTTGGCATGGCTACACCTTC. It encodes CASSSSPGKGWHGYTF.

This clone appeared a single time. V usage is TRBV2 and J usage is TRBJ2-5; D is perhaps TRBD1 or TRBD2 (5 bases each). V was shortened by 9 bases and J by 5 bases, with 16 bases between the two germline ends. CDR3 size: 13 residues. Germline V gene data show CDR1 as SNHLY and CDR2 as FYNNEI. The CDR3 region has the DNA TGTGCCAGTCCGGGACCTTTGGGGGAGACCCAGTACTTC. The encoded protein is CASPGPLGETQYF.

As to this clone: Other DNA variants within this sample encode the same CDR3. The rearrangement uses TRBV5-1 and TRBJ2-1, with 7 bases fitting TRBD2. This CDR3 is built from 15 residues. Germline loops: CDR1 SGHRS, CDR2 YFSETQ. J lost 2 bases, V lost 3 bases, and 5 bases had no gene match. CDR3 nucleotide sequence: TGCGCCAGCAGCTCCTCTAGCGGCACCTACAATGAGCAGTTCTTC. Amino acids: CASSSSSGTYNEQFF. Full variable domain (remainder filled in from reference TRBV5-1 and TRBJ2-1): KAGVTQTPRYLIKTRGQQVTLSCSPISGHRSVSWYQQTPGQGLQFLFEYFSETQRNKGNFPGRFSGRQFSNSRSEMNVSTLELGDSALYLCASSSSSGTYNEQFFGPGTRLTVL.

The chain has TRBV7-2 and TRBJ2-1, with TRBD2 identical over 8 bases. Germline V gene sequence: CDR1 SGHTA, CDR2 FQGNSA. With V trimmed by 6 bases and J by 2 bases, 6 bases remained unmatched. This CDR3 contains 15 residues. The chain's CDR3 is CASRKFGRAYNEQFF. As DNA, the CDR3 is TGTGCCAGCAGGAAATTCGGGAGGGCCTACAATGAGCAGTTCTTC.